A selection of T cell receptor beta chains follows, all from one sample in a study of blood T cell repertoires in COVID-19. TCRdb's table, derived via immunoSEQ multiplex PCR, lists solely in-frame clones and lacks some. The table has approximately 17,000 clones, 70% to 90% seen once. Sequenced sample: peripheral blood. These receptors originate from a human donor in a cohort sampled during active COVID-19. The CDR3 runs from the conserved cysteine through the conserved F or W. The D gene is left open where the match is weak. A clone size is listed for some rows: how often the clone was seen (once, few, many), or a class if it is expanded.

J | V | D | size | CDR3 | DNA
TRBJ1-2 | TRBV23-1 | TRBD1 | . | CASSQAWTGGRGSYTF | TGCGCCAGCAGTCAGGCTTGGACAGGGGGCAGAGGTAGCTACACCTTC
TRBJ2-1 | TRBV11-3 | TRBD2 | . | CASSSGGTSGGGYNEQFF | TGTGCCAGCAGCTCAGGTGGGACTAGCGGGGGCGGATACAATGAGCAGTTCTTC
TRBJ2-1 | TRBV3-1/TRBV3-2 | TRBD2 | . | CASSQVPSSGGFGYNEQFF | TGTGCCAGCAGCCAAGTCCCTTCTAGCGGGGGCTTCGGGTACAATGAGCAGTTCTTC
TRBJ2-3 | TRBV5-6 | TRBD1 | once | CASSLGRGITDTQYF | TGTGCCAGCAGCTTAGGCAGGGGGATCACAGATACGCAGTATTTT
TRBJ2-3 | TRBV30 | . | . | CALKDYTVPDTQYF | TGTGCCTTAAAAGACTATACCGTCCCGGATACGCAGTATTTT
TRBJ1-2 | TRBV5-6 | . | once | CASSGTYGYTF | TGTGCCAGCAGCGGCACATACGGCTACACCTTC
TRBJ2-3 | TRBV12-3/TRBV12-4 | . | once | CASSFGRDTQYF | TGTGCCAGCAGTTTTGGGAGAGATACGCAGTATTTT
TRBJ2-2 | TRBV3-1/TRBV3-2 | . | few | CASSPRVAVTGELFF | TGTGCCAGCAGCCCCCGGGTGGCGGTCACCGGGGAGCTGTTTTTT
TRBJ1-2 | TRBV21-1 | . | . | CASSPLGQGDYGYTF | TGTGCCAGCAGCCCCCTCGGGCAGGGCGACTATGGCTACACCTTC
TRBJ2-2 | TRBV5-4 | TRBD2 | . | CASSPPAGANTGELFF | TGTGCCAGCAGCCCCCCCGCGGGGGCGAACACCGGGGAGCTGTTTTTT
TRBJ2-3 | TRBV5-5 | TRBD1 | . | CASSSGTGEDTQYF | TGTGCCAGCAGCTCCGGGACAGGGGAAGATACGCAGTATTTT